Below are 2 T cell receptor beta chains sequenced from a single sample in a study of circulating and synovial CD4+ cells in juvenile arthritis. TCRdb's table, derived via immunoSEQ multiplex PCR, lists solely in-frame clones and lacks some. The sample includes 30,000 to 40,000 clones, 90% to 95% seen only once; the top ten take 0.55% to 0.85%. Sequenced input: CD4+ T cells from blood. The receptors originated from a human donor with juvenile idiopathic arthritis.

Concerning this clone: The identical CDR3 is also encoded by other nucleotide sequences in the sample. The chain has TRBV7-3 and TRBJ1-6, with TRBD1 as a possible D gene (5 bases). CDR3 length equals 15 residues. V gave up 6 bases and J gave up 0 bases, with 9 bases separating them. Germline V gene sequence: CDR1 SGHTA, CDR2 FQGTGA. The CDR3 coding sequence is TGTGCCAGCAGTTCCGACAGCTCCTATAATTCACCCCTCCACTTT. This translates into CASSSDSSYNSPLHF.

The chain links TRBV11-2 to TRBJ2-7; 9 bases align to TRBD1. Trimming cost V 7 bases and J 0 bases; bases outside gene matches: 10. The germline gives CDR1 SGHAT, CDR2 FQNNGV. The CDR3 contains 16 residues. This chain's CDR3 is CASTRTGTGSSYEQYF. The CDR3 nucleotides are TGTGCCAGCACTAGAACCGGGACAGGGAGCTCCTACGAGCAGTACTTC.